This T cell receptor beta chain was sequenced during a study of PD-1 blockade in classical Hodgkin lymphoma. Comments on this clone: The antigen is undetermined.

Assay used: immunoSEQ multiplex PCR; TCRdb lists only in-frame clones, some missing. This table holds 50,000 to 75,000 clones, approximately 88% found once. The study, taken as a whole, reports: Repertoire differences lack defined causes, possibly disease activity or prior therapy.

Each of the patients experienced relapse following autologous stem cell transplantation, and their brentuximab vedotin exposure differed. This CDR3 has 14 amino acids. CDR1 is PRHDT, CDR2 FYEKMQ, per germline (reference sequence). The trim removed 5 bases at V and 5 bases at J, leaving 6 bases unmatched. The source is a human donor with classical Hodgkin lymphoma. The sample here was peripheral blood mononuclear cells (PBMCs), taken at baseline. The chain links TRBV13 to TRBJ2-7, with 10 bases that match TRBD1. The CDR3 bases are TGTGCCAGCAGCCGTACCGGGACAGGGGACGAGCAGTACTTC. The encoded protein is CASSRTGTGDEQYF.